The text below deals with one TCR beta chain. Trimming removed 2 bases at V and 3 bases at J, with 11 bases between. The CDR3 has 14 residues. Per germline, CDR1 KGHSH and CDR2 LQKENI. TCRdb re-derived calls from the reads in MiXCR, one entry per CDR3 protein. This sample has hundreds of thousands of distinct CDR3 sequences; 17% occur once, and the top ten carry around 12%. The data derive from a study of T cell repertoires in cytomegalovirus infection. The source of this sequence is a human donor in good health (CMV status not recorded). Some clones in this sample may be carry-over from other donors' samples. The chain carries TRBV18 and TRBJ2-7; maybe TRBD1 (5 bases). What was sequenced was PBMCs. The CDR3 nucleotides are TGTGCCAGCTCACCAGGGTACGACAGCTACGAGCAGTACTTC. Protein product: CASSPGYDSYEQYF.